In its sample, the clone carrying this TCR beta chain was seen once. Produced via immunoSEQ multiplex PCR; TCRdb's table is partial and in-frame only. Of 150,000 to 200,000 clones listed, 70% to 90% are singletons. This specimen comes from a study of blood T cell repertoires in COVID-19. Overall study: The United States, Italy and Spain were the sources of the acute and convalescent COVID-19 samples.

The specimen was peripheral blood. This clonotype was obtained from an elderly man with COVID-19, enrolled during active disease.

CDR3 loop: CASSLGQSYGYTF. The CDR3, as DNA: TGTGCCAGCAGCTTAGGGCAGTCCTATGGCTACACCTTC. J is TRBJ1-2 and V is TRBV11-2; unclear D gene. V was shortened by 1 base and J by 4 bases, with 7 bases between the two germline ends. The CDR3 contains 13 residues. CDR1 and CDR2 (germline): SGHAT, FQNNGV.